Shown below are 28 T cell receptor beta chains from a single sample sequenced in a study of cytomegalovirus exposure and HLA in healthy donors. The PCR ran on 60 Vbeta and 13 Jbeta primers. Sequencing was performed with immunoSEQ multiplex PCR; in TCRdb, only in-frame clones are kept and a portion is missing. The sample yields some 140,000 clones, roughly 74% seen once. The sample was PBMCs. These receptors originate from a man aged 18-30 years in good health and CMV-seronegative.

CDR3 amino acids: CAIPSGTGAYNEQFF. CDR3 coding DNA: TGTGCCATACCCTCCGGGACAGGGGCCTACAATGAGCAGTTCTTC. The chain recombines TRBV2 with TRBJ2-1; 10 bases agree with TRBD1. Germline V gene sequence: CDR1 SNHLY, CDR2 FYNNEI. There are 15 residues in the CDR3. The V segment lost 10 bases and the J segment 2 bases; nucleotides outside the gene matches: 8.

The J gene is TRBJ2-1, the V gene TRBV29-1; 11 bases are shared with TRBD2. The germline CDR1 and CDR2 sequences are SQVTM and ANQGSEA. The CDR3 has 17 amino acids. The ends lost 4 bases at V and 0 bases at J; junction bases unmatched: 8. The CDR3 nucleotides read TGCAGCGTTGTGGGTCTAGCGGGGGGTATCTCCTACAATGAGCAGTTCTTC. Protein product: CSVVGLAGGISYNEQFF.

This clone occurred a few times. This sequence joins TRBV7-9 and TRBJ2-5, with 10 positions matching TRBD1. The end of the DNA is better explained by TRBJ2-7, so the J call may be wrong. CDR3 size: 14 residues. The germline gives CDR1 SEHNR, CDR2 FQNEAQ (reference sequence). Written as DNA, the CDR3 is TGTGCCAGCAGCTCGACAGGGGGCTTATACGAGCAGTACTTC. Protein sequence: CASSSTGGLYEQYF.

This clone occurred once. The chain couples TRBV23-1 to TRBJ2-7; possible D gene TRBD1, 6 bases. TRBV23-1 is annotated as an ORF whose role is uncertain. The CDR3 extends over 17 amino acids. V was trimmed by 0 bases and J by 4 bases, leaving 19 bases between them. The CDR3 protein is CASSQSGDRLFTYEQYF. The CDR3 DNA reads TGCGCCAGCAGTCAATCGGGCGACAGGTTATTTACGTACGAGCAGTACTTC.

This CDR3 is CASSFVAYNEQFF. As DNA, the CDR3 is TGTGCCAGTAGTTTCGTAGCCTACAATGAGCAGTTCTTC. The rearrangement joins TRBV19 to TRBJ2-1; no clear D gene. Trimming removed 5 bases at V and 2 bases at J, with 7 bases between. The CDR3 covers 13 residues. Germline V CDR1 and CDR2: LNHDA, SQIVND (reference sequence).

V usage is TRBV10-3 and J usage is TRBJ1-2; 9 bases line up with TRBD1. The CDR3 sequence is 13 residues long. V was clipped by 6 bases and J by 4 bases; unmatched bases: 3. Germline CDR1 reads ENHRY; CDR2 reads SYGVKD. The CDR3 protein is CAISTDRGYGYTF. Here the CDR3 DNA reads TGTGCCATCAGCACGGACAGGGGCTATGGCTACACCTTC.

CDR3 amino acids: CASTYRGTTGELFF. CDR3 DNA sequence: TGCGCCAGCACCTACAGGGGGACCACCGGGGAGCTGTTTTTT. The chain uses TRBV10-2 and TRBJ2-2, with TRBD1 identical over 8 bases. Trimming at V came to 7 bases and at J to 4 bases, leaving 5 bases not matched to a gene. CDR1 WSHSY and CDR2 SAAADI come from the germline V gene. The CDR3 runs 14 residues.

The CDR3: CASSRGQGTDTQYF. CDR3 DNA: TGTGCCAGCAGCCGAGGACAGGGGACAGATACGCAGTATTTT. The chain has TRBV7-3 and TRBJ2-3; TRBD1 aligns across 9 bases. This CDR3 region has 14 residues. V gave up 5 bases and J gave up 3 bases; unmatched junction bases: 3. Looked up from germline, CDR1 is SGHTA and CDR2 is FQGTGA.

The CDR3 region has the DNA TGCAGCGTCTCGACTACCTCAGGCACAGATACGCAGTATTTT. Translated: CSVSTTSGTDTQYF. The J gene is TRBJ2-3, the V gene TRBV29-1; weak D call: TRBD2 (5 bases). CDR1 SQVTM and CDR2 ANQGSEA come from the germline V gene. The CDR3 contains 14 residues. Trimming pared 6 bases from V and 1 base from J, leaving 14 bases between.

The CDR3 region is CASSLAAGTGVYEQYF. CDR3 DNA sequence: TGTGCCAGCAGCCTAGCAGCCGGGACAGGGGTTTACGAGCAGTACTTC. This chain connects TRBV4-2 to TRBJ2-7, with 10 bases identical to TRBD1. V dropped 4 bases and J dropped 4; count of bases not matched to a gene: 10. The CDR3 consists of 16 residues. The germline gives CDR1 LGHNA, CDR2 YNFKEQ.

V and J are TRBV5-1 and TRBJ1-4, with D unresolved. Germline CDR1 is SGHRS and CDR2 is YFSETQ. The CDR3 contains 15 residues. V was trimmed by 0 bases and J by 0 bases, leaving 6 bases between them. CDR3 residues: CASSLDRATNEKLFF. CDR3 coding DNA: TGCGCCAGCAGCTTGGACAGAGCAACTAATGAAAAACTGTTTTTT. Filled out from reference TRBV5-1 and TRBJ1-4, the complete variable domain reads KAGVTQTPRYLIKTRGQQVTLSCSPISGHRSVSWYQQTPGQGLQFLFEYFSETQRNKGNFPGRFSGRQFSNSRSEMNVSTLELGDSALYLCASSLDRATNEKLFFGSGTQLSVL.

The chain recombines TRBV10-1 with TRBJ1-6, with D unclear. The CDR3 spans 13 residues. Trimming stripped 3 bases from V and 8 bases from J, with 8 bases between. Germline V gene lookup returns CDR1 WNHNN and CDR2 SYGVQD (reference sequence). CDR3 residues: CASSDFPDSPLHF. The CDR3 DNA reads TGCGCCAGCAGTGACTTCCCTGATTCACCCCTCCACTTT.

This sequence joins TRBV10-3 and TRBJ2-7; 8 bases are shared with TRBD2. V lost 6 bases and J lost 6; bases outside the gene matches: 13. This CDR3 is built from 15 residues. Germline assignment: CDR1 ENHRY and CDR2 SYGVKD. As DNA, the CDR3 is TGTGCCATCAGGGGGGTAGCGGGGAGCGTTGGCGAGCAGTACTTC. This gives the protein CAIRGVAGSVGEQYF.

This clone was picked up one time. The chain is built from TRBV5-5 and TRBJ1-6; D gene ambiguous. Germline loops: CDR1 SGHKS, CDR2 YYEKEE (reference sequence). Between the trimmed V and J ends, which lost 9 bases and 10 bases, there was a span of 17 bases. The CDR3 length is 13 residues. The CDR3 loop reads CATSTAGPSPLHF. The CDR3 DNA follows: TGTGCCACCTCAACGGCGGGCCCATCACCCCTCCACTTT. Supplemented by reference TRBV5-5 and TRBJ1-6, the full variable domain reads DAGVTQSPTHLIKTRGQQVTLRCSPISGHKSVSWYQQVLGQGPQFIFQYYEKEERGRGNFPDRFSARQFPNYSSELNVNALLLGDSALYLCATSTAGPSPLHFGNGTRLTVT.

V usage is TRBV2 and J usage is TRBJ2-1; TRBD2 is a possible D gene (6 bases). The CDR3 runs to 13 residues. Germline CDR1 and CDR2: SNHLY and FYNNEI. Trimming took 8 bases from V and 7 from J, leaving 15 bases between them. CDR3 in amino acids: CASRAGIGNEQFF. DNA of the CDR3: TGTGCCAGCCGGGCGGGGATCGGAAATGAGCAGTTCTTC.

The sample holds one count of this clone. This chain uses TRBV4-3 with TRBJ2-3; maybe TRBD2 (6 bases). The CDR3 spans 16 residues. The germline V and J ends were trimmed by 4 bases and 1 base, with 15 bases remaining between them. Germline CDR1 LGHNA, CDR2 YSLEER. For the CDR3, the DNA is TGCGCCAGCAGCCGACTGACTAGTACGGGCACAGATACGCAGTATTTT. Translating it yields CASSRLTSTGTDTQYF.

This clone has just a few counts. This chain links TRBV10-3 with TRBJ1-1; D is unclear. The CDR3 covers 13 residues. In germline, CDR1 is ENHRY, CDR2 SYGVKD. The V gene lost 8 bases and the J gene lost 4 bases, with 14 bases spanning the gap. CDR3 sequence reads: CAISSREGTEAFF. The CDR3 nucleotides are TGTGCCATCTCATCCCGGGAGGGCACTGAAGCTTTCTTT.

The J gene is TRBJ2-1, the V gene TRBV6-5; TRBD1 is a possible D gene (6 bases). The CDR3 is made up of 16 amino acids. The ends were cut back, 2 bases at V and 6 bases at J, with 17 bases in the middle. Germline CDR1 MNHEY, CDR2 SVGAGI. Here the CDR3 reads CASSYMGASRFNEQFF. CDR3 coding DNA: TGTGCCAGCAGTTACATGGGGGCCTCCCGGTTCAATGAGCAGTTCTTC.

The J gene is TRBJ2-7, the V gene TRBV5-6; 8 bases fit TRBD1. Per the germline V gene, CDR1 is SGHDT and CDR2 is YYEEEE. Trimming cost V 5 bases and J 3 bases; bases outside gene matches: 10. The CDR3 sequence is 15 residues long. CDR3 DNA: TGTGCCAGCAGTAATACCAGGGGGCGTAGCTACGAGCAGTACTTC. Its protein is CASSNTRGRSYEQYF.

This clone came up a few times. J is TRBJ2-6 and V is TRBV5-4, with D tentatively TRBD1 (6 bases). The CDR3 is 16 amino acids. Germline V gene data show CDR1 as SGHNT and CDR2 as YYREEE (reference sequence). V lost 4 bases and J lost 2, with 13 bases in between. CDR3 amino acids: CASSHNRVAGANVLTF. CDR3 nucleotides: TGTGCCAGCAGCCACAACAGGGTTGCTGGGGCCAACGTCCTGACTTTC.

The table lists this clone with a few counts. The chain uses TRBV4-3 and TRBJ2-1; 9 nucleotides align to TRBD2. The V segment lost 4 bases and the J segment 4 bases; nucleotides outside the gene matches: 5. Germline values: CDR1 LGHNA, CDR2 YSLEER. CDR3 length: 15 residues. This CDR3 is CASSLSGGLYNEQFF. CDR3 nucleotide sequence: TGCGCCAGCAGCCTTAGCGGGGGCCTTTACAATGAGCAGTTCTTC.

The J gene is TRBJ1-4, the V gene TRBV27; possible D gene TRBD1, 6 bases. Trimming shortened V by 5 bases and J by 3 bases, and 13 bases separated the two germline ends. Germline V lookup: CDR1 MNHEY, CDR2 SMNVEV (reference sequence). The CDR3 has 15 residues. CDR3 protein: CASSPHRVANEKLFF. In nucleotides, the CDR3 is TGTGCCAGCAGTCCACACAGGGTAGCTAATGAAAAACTGTTTTTT. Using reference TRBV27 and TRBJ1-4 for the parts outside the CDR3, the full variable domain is EAQVTQNPRYLITVTGKKLTVTCSQNMNHEYMSWYRQDPGLGLRQIYYSMNVEVTDKGDVPEGYKVSRKEKRNFPLILESPSPNQTSLYFCASSPHRVANEKLFFGSGTQLSVL.

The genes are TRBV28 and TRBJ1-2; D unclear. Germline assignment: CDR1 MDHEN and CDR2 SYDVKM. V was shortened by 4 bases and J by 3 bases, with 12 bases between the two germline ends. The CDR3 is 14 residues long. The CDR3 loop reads CASSSDTSYYGYTF. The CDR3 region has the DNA TGTGCCAGCAGTTCAGATACCTCTTACTATGGCTACACCTTC.

The CDR3 loop is CASSYLGADTQYF. In DNA, the CDR3 is TGTGCCAGCAGTTACTTGGGCGCAGATACGCAGTATTTT. The chain employs TRBV6-5 and TRBJ2-3; D is unclear. Trimming took 1 base from V and 4 from J, leaving 6 bases between them. CDR1 and CDR2 (germline): MNHEY, SVGAGI. The CDR3 contains 13 residues.

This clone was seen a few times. The CDR3 region is CASSHSQGAVTEQFF. The CDR3 nucleotides are TGTGCCAGCAGCCACTCACAGGGGGCAGTCACTGAGCAGTTCTTC. The rearrangement joins TRBV9 to TRBJ2-1, with TRBD1 matching over 9 bases. V was pared by 4 bases and J by 9 bases, with 11 bases of the junction left unmatched. CDR1 is SGDLS, CDR2 YYNGEE, per germline. CDR3 length equals 15 residues.

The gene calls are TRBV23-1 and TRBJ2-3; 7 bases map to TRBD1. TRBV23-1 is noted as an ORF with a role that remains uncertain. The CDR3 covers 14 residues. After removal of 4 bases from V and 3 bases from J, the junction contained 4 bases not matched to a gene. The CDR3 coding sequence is TGCGCCAGCAGTCGTCAGGGGGTAACAGATACGCAGTATTTT. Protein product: CASSRQGVTDTQYF.

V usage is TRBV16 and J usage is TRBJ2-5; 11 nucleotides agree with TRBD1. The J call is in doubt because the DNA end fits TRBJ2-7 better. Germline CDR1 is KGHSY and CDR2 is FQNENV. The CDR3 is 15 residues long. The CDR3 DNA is TGTGCCAGCAGCCCCGGACAGGGGGCTCGCTACGAGCAGTACTTC. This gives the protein CASSPGQGARYEQYF.

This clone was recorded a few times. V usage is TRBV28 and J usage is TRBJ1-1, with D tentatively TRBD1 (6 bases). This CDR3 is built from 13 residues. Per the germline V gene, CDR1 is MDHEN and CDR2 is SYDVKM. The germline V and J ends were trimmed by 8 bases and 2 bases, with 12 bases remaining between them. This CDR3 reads CASGDTLNTEAFF. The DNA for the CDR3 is TGTGCCAGCGGGGACACCCTAAACACTGAAGCTTTCTTT. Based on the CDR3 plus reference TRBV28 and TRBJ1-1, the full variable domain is DVKVTQSSRYLVKRTGEKVFLECVQDMDHENMFWYRQDPGLGLRLIYFSYDVKMKEKGDIPEGYSVSREKKERFSLILESASTNQTSMYLCASGDTLNTEAFFGQGTRLTVV.